The 3 T cell receptor beta chains listed next were all sequenced from one sample in a study of Ad26.COV2.S vaccination and SARS-CoV-2 variants. The assay was immunoSEQ multiplex PCR, and TCRdb's table has in-frame clones only and misses some. Here the sample spans 290,000 or so clones, around 87% being singletons. The treatment here: some 20 received Ad26.COV2.S at low or high dose, single or two shots; about 5 received placebo; per-sample allocation not given. The study sampled participants on day 63 after the first vaccine or placebo injection. Sequences were derived from peripheral blood, sampled in a trial of Ad26.COV2.S vaccine versus placebo. All receptors derive from a person aged 18 to 65 who received the Ad26.COV2.S COVID-19 vaccine or a placebo.

The V gene is TRBV19, the J gene TRBJ1-2, with 7 nucleotides matching TRBD1. Trimming cost V 4 bases and J 8 bases; bases outside gene matches: 7. Germline values: CDR1 LNHDA, CDR2 SQIVND (reference sequence). There are 13 residues in the CDR3. The DNA for the CDR3 is TGTGCCAGTAGTACCCCGGACAGGTCGGGCTACACCTTC. Translating gives CASSTPDRSGYTF. Using reference TRBV19 and TRBJ1-2 for the parts outside the CDR3, the full variable domain is DGGITQSPKYLFRKEGQNVTLSCEQNLNHDAMYWYRQDPGQGLRLIYYSQIVNDFQKGDIAEGYSVSREKKESFPLTVTSAQKNPTAFYLCASSTPDRSGYTFGSGTRLTVV.

V usage is TRBV10-3 and J usage is TRBJ1-1; D is perhaps TRBD1 (6 bases). Germline assignment: CDR1 ENHRY and CDR2 SYGVKD. The CDR3 is 14 residues long. The V end lost 2 bases, the J end lost 1 base, and 8 bases lay between the germline ends. The CDR3 spells CAISEGGWNTEAFF. The CDR3 nucleotides are TGTGCCATCAGTGAGGGGGGCTGGAACACTGAAGCTTTCTTT.

J is TRBJ2-1 and V is TRBV11-2, with 7 bases lining up with TRBD2. CDR3 length: 18 residues. V trimming: 1 base; J trimming: 2 bases; junction bases outside the gene matches: 11. Germline V lookup: CDR1 SGHAT, CDR2 FQNNGV. CDR3 amino acids: CASSLGLAHAVPYNEQFF. CDR3 in DNA: TGTGCCAGCAGCTTAGGACTAGCTCACGCGGTCCCCTACAATGAGCAGTTCTTC.